This T cell receptor (beta chain) was sequenced for a study of T cells in Graves' hyperthyroidism and ophthalmopathy. Study results and limitations: Ophthalmopathy was model-predicted a median about 6.9 months pre-onset. Most clonotypes expanded in the thyroid (above 0.001) were also present in blood. A model using 13 V-J features told ophthalmopathy apart from stable hyperthyroidism.

The V and J ends lost 0 bases and 1 base, in that order; junction bases with no gene match: 4. The CDR3 sequence is 15 residues long. Germline V CDR1 and CDR2: DFQATT, SNEGSKA (reference sequence). Patients counted as stable if ophthalmopathy did not develop within 18 months. Template material for amplifying TCR beta CDR3 regions consisted of RNA transcripts. TCR CDR3 regions were first amplified by RT-PCR with HTBI primers. TCRdb passed the multiplex PCR reads through MiXCR, listing each CDR3 protein once. The repertoire consists of about 210,000 distinct CDR3 sequences, with 17% occurring once and the leading ten covering 50%. There are many counts of this clonotype. The antigen is unknown.

Sequenced sample: blood. This receptor was identified in a man aged 45 to 65 with Graves' hyperthyroidism. This chain uses TRBV20-1 with TRBJ1-2; 8 bases map to TRBD1. CDR3 nucleotide sequence: TGCAGTGCTAGAGACCCAGACAGGGGTAACTATGGCTACACCTTC. Its protein is CSARDPDRGNYGYTF.